This T cell receptor (beta chain) was sequenced during a study of human T cells and chemical hapten exposure (dated by TCRdb to about 2021). Context from the whole study: For sensitization, 2% DPC in acetone was applied to a 2 cm by 2 cm area of upper inner arm skin. Patients additionally received weekly therapeutic DPC doses to the scalp throughout the approximately 25-week study period. Patch tests used Finn chambers with 0.01% DPC on the upper back, scored after 6 days by International Contact Dermatitis Research Group standards. The mostly female patient cohort included alopecia areata with under or over 50% scalp involvement, alopecia totalis and alopecia universalis. Libraries were pooled for sequencing, and per-sample TCR yields varied mainly because of small differences in library volumes within the pool. Peripheral blood TCR repertoire changes were tracked in vivo in alopecia patients during primary and secondary sensitization to the hapten diphenylcyclopropenone (DPC). Blood was sampled from patients pre-sensitization (week 0) and at 2, 6 and about 24 weeks after DPC sensitization. Blood for TCR sequencing was provided by twenty-nine alopecia patients at one to four time points (pre-sensitization, 2, 6 and 24 weeks). Study-level results and caveats: Alopecia, a presumed autoimmune disease, was present in all patients, so the immune response of the patients might differ from that of healthy individuals. Significantly more large CDR3 similarity clusters were formed by expanded TCRs than by pre-sensitization or healthy control sets, consistent with antigen-driven responses. After repeated subsampling, the strength of the expansion versus patch-test correlation and the threshold at which it became significant changed. The number of PT1 expanded TCRs positively correlated with patch test score, significant at thresholds 8, 16 and 32 but not 4. The number of TCRs above 1 in 1000 frequency did not change with DPC sensitization; there was no evidence of global repertoire structure alterations.

The table lists this clonotype with many counts. Its specific antigen is unknown. Per-nucleotide qualities are absent, and no much larger clonotype sits a single base away. The library relied on RACE. Sequenced on a NextSeq 500. During library preparation, unique molecular identifiers were attached to individual cDNA molecules so that TCRs could be counted quantitatively and reproducibly. From each blood RNA sample, both TCR alpha and TCR beta chains were sequenced. As for how the authors treated the data: The median number of TCRs per sample was over 95,000, ranging from roughly 20,000 to 700,000. V, J and CDR3 annotation of the TCR reads was performed with the Decombinator software suite. Every sample was subsampled to the same number of TCRs (28,000) for the PS versus PT1 abundance plots. Expanded TCRs were defined as absent before sensitization and observed at least eight times at the 2-week time point. The public reads were reanalyzed by TCRdb: fastp trimming at Q25, MiXCR alignment, in-frame beta chains only. All rows with the same CDR3 protein become a single entry with the most common DNA and genes. The authors' filters were not applied to this entry. The sample includes roughly 120,000 distinct CDR3 sequences, with around an eighth observed a single time. The leading ten clones occupy 1.3% to 1.5% of the sample.

The time point label on this specimen signifies: patch test 1, 2 weeks after DPC sensitization. Reading the label with the study, this specimen's treatment or condition is: therapeutic diphenylcyclopropenone sensitization with weekly scalp DPC. Blood at each patch-test visit was drawn before the patch test was applied. To be eligible, patients had to be aged 18 to 70, diagnosed with alopecia and judged suitable for DPC therapy, while pregnant patients were excluded. Total RNA was extracted from unfractionated whole blood that had been collected in Tempus Blood RNA tubes. The specimen was whole blood, collected in connection with sensitization to the hapten diphenylcyclopropenone (DPC). This clonotype was sampled from a woman aged 50 to 65 with alopecia areata. Some clones in this sample may be carry-over from other donors' samples.

The DNA sequence is TGTGCCAGCATTTTTCTAGGAGGGGAAAAACTGTTTTTT. Its protein product is CASIFLGGEKLFF. In this chain, TRBV12-3 or TRBV12-4 is recombined with TRBJ1-4, with the D gene uncertain. The CDR3 starts with the cysteine, ends with the phenylalanine, and has 13 residues. Left in the record is the CDR3 DNA by itself, 39 bases read in frame from the first base. V is shortened by 7 bases, J by 8 bases, and the region joining them spans 14 bases.